This note documents a single T cell receptor beta chain sequence. Its antigen is currently not known. Base qualities are not recorded, but no much larger clone differs from it by a single base. TCRbeta CDR3 regions were amplified from genomic DNA by means of the immunoSEQ Assay, a bias-controlled multiplex PCR. In the original analysis: Nucleated cell counts per sample were estimated from amplification of reference gene primers within the assay. To quantify the absolute abundance of each unique TCRbeta CDR3 rearrangement, sequence reads were collapsed and filtered. Productive Simpson clonality was computed per sample as the square root of Simpson's diversity index over productive rearrangements. TCRdb retrieved this table from immuneACCESS and kept in-frame rearrangements only. Not all clones are present; in checked studies, unresolved V genes account for under half, and no reason is known for the remainder. V and J calls and clone size follow that table, whereas D and trimming were derived from the DNA. The sample table contains about 240,000 clones; only one count was recorded for approximately 83% of them. The ten largest clones take up about 3.3% of the sample.

The data originate from a study of blood T cell repertoires in COVID-19 (dated by TCRdb to about 2020). Context from the whole study: The collaborator samples originated in the United States, Italy and Spain and spanned the acute and convalescent phases of COVID-19. The repertoires were released in a freely available public database intended as a resource for research on the immune response to SARS-CoV-2. The samples were drawn from the first 160 participants of the ongoing ImmuneRACE study and from over a thousand subjects provided by 6 global collaborators. Nearly every sample came with metadata listing a de-identified subject ID, COVID-19 status, age in years and sex. Subjects who had been exposed to COVID-19, were actively infected with it, or had recovered from it provided the deeply sampled blood TCRbeta repertoires that made up the dataset. Where available, HLA class I and class II types were obtained from metadata supplied by the sample provider rather than from assay-based typing. The prospective study material was composed of cDNA or gDNA derived from T cells, B-cell-depleted T cells, or PBMCs. The investigation overall reported the following: Clinical and demographic metadata were provided uncurated, with the amount varying by source and participant.

Participants in the prospective study were enrolled through a virtual design, were aged roughly 18 to 100 years, and lived in 24 United States geographic areas. To assign participants to cohorts, the prospective study relied on clinical history that participants themselves reported in a screening survey and a study questionnaire. Each participant in the prospective study had whole blood, serum and a nasopharyngeal or oropharyngeal swab collected by mobile phlebotomists. Over an approximately 2-month period, participants in the prospective study had the option of providing additional blood draws and questionnaires. Before DNA extraction, prospective study blood samples were shipped either frozen or at room temperature. For CDR1 and CDR2, the germline V gene lists MNHEY and SVGAGI. The CDR3 covers 13 residues, taking in both the cysteine and the phenylalanine. The sequence is cut down to CDR3 DNA, 39 bases in frame from base 1. Trimming takes 2 bases from V and 7 bases from J, and the germline ends sit 9 bases apart.

What was sequenced was PBMCs or T cells enriched from blood (not recorded which). The sequence joins TRBV6-5 to TRBJ1-5, with the D segment identity uncertain. The receptor was derived from a woman in her thirties or forties with acute COVID-19. Here is the DNA: TGTGCCAGCAGTTACGAAGGGAGCCAGCCCCAGCATTTT. The encoded protein is CASSYEGSQPQHF.